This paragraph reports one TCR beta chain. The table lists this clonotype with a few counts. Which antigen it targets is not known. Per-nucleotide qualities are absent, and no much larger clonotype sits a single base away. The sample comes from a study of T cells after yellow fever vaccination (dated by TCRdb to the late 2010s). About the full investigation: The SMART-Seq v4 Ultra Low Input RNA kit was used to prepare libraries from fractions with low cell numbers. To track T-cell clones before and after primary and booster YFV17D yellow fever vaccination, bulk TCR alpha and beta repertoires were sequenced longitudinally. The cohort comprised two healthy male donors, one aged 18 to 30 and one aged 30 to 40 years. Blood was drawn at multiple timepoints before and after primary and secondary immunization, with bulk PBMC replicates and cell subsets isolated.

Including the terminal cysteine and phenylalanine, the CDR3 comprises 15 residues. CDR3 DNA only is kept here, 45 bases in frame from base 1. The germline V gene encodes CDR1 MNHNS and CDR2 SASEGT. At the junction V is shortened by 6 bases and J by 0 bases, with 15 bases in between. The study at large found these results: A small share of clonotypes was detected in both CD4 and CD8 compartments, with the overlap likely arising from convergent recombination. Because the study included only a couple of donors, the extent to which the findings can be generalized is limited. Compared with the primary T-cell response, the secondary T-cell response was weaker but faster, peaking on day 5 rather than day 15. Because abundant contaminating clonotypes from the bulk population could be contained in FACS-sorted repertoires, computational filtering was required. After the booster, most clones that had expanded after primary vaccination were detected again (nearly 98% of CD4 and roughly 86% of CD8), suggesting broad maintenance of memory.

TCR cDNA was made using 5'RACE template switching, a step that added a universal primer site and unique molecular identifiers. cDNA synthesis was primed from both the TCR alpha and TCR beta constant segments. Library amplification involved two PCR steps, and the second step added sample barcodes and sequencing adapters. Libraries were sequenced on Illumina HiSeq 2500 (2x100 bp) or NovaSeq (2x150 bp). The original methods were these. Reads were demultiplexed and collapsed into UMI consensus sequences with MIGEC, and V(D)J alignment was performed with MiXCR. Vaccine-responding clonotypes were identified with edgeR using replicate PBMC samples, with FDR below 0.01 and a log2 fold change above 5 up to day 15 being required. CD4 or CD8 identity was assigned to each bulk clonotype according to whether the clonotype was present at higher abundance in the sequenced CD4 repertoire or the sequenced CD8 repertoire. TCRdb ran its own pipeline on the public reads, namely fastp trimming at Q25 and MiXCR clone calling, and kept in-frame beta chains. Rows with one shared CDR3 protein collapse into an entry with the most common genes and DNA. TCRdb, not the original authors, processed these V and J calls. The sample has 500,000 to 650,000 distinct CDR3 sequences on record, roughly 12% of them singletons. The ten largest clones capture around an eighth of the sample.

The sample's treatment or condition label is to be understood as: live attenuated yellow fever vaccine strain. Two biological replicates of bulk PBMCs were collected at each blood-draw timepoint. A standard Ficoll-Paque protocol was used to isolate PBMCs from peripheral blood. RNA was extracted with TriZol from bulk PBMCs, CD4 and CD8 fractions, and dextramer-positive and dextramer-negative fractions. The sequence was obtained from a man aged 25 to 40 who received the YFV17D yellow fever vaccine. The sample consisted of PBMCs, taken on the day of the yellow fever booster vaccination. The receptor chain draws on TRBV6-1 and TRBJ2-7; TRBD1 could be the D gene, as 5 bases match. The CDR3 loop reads CASSRSYDSSYEQYF. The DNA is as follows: TGTGCCAGCAGCCGATCCTATGACAGCTCCTACGAGCAGTACTTC.